The subject of this entry is one T cell receptor (beta chain). This sample stems from a study of T-cell reconstitution after alpha-beta-depleted transplantation in children. The germline V and J ends were trimmed by 4 bases and 2 bases, with 9 bases remaining between them. Germline lookup yields CDR1 MNHNS and CDR2 SASEGT. The CDR3 is made up of 13 amino acids. The authors prepared the TCRbeta library with unique molecular identifiers. Each CDR3 protein is one row after TCRdb ran MiXCR on the PCR reads. The table lists about 350,000 distinct CDR3 sequences, 13% of them singletons. Sequencing was performed on PBMCs, taken from the stem cell graft. The gene calls are TRBV6-1 and TRBJ2-7; D possibly corresponds to TRBD2 (5 bases). This sequence was found in a human donor who donated a stem cell graft to a child with Fanconi anemia. In DNA form, the CDR3 reads TGTGCCAGCAGTGCCCCCGGGACCTACGAGCAGTACGTC. This codes for CASSAPGTYEQYV.